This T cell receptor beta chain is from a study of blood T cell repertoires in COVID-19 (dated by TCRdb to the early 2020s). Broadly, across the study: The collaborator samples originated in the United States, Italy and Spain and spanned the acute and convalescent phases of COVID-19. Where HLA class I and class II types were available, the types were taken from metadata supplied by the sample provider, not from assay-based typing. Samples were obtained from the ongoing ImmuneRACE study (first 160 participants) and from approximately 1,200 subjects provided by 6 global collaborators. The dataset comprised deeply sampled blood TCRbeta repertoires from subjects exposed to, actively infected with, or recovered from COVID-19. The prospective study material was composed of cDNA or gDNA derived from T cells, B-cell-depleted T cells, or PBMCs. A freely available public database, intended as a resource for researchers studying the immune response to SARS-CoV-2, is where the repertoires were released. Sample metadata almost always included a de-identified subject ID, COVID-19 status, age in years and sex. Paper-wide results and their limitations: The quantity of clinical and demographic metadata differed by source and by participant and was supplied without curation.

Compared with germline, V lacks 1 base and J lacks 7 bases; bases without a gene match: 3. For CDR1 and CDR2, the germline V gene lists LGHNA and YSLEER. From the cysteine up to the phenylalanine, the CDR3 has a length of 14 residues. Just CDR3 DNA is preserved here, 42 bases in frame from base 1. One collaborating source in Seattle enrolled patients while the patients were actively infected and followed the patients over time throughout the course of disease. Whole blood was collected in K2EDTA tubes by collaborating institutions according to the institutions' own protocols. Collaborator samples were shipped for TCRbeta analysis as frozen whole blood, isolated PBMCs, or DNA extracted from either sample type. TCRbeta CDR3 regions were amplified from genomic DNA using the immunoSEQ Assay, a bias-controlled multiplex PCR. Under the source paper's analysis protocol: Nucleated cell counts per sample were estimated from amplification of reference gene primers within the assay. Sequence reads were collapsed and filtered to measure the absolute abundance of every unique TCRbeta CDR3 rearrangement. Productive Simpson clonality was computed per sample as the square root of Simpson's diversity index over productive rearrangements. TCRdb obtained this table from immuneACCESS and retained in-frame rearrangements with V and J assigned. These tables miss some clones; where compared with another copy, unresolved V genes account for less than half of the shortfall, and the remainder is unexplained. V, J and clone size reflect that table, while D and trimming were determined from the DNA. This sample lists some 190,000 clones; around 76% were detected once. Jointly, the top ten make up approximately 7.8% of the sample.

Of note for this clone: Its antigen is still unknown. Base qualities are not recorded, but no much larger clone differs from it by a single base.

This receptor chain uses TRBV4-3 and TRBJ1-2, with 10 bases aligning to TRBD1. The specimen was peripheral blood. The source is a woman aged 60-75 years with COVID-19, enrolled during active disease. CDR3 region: CASSQGTGGVGYTF. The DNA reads TGCGCCAGCAGCCAAGGGACAGGGGGAGTTGGCTACACCTTC.